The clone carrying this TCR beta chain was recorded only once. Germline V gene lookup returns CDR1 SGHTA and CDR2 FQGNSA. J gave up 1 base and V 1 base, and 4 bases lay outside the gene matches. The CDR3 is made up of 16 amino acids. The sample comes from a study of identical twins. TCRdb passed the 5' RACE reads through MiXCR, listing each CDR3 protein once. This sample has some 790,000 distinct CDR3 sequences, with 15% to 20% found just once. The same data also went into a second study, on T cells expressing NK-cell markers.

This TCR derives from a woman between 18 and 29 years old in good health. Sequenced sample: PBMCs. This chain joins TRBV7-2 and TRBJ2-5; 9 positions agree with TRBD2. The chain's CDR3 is CASSLVLAGSQETQYF. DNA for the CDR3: TGTGCCAGCAGCTTAGTGCTAGCGGGGTCCCAAGAGACCCAGTACTTC.